These T cell receptor beta chains were read from a single sample in a study of blood T cell repertoires in COVID-19. Using immunoSEQ multiplex PCR, the repertoire was profiled, and TCRdb retains in-frame clones only, with some absent. Of approximately 160,000 clones in the sample, more than 75% were seen once. The material sequenced was PBMCs or T cells enriched from blood (not recorded which). All receptors derive from a woman aged 45-59 years who had recovered from COVID-19. Both conserved end residues are trimmed from each CDR3.

j_call v_call cdr3_aa
TRBJ2-7 TRBV18 ASSPADRSLLYEQY
TRBJ2-1 TRBV2 ASRERQGSSDEQF
TRBJ2-3 TRBV27 ASRGRKLAGRGTDTQY
TRBJ2-5 TRBV7-2 ASSSTQDSLQETQY
TRBJ1-1 TRBV24-1 ATSDRQKAF
TRBJ1-1 TRBV25-1 ASSNGLAEAF
TRBJ2-2 TRBV3-1/TRBV3-2 ASSQGRGRTGELF
TRBJ2-2 TRBV28 ASRWGANTGELF
TRBJ2-7 TRBV11-2 ASSLEQRVSYEQY
TRBJ2-5 TRBV5-1 ASTPSGYPLQETQY
TRBJ1-5 TRBV27 ASSLELGNQPQH
TRBJ2-7 TRBV19 ASSIKVGRTSGYEQY
TRBJ2-2 TRBV10-1 ASTEGQGISGELF
TRBJ1-1 TRBV19 ASRSGNTEAF
TRBJ1-5 TRBV7-2 ASSPFSNQPQH
TRBJ2-2 TRBV24-1 ATSETSGSTSTGELF
TRBJ1-4 TRBV28 ASSRDRPNEKLF
TRBJ2-3 TRBV27 ASSLEGRITDTQY
TRBJ2-3 TRBV19 ASTRALAAPGGTDTQY
TRBJ2-1 TRBV30 AWGLQGFNEQF
TRBJ2-2 TRBV3-1/TRBV3-2 ASSRALNTGELF
TRBJ1-2 TRBV5-4 ASSLAGLGGYT
TRBJ2-5 TRBV3-1/TRBV3-2 ASSPPASGTQETQY
TRBJ1-1 TRBV10-3 AISEVDSMNTEAF
TRBJ1-4 TRBV2 AGSGRGGEKLF
TRBJ1-6 TRBV28 ASSYLQGYVSPLH
TRBJ1-6 TRBV5-4 ASSKDSSPLH
TRBJ2-1 TRBV9 ASSVAFPSGSWGNEQF
TRBJ1-3 TRBV3-1/TRBV3-2 ASSQDLQLNTIY
TRBJ2-6 TRBV10-3 AISDFSTGANVLT
TRBJ1-2 TRBV7-9 ASSLFGDSGNYGYT
TRBJ2-7 TRBV14 ASSLGGPGEQY
TRBJ1-2 TRBV5-6 ASSLEYGGGYGYT
TRBJ2-1 TRBV24-1 ATSDPSGRASHEQF
TRBJ2-7 TRBV6-2/TRBV6-3 ASSYGSGSYEQY
TRBJ2-7 TRBV4-2 ASSQYQSGEQY
TRBJ2-3 TRBV6-6 ASSPRGSGRLGGGTDTQY
TRBJ2-7 TRBV29-1 SVEGGTGANEQY
TRBJ2-6 TRBV14 ASSQPGLSGANVLT
TRBJ1-2 TRBV28 ASAKGGQDGYT
TRBJ2-7 TRBV11-1 ASSPHDRGHEQY
TRBJ2-2 TRBV27 ASSFWLDTGELF
TRBJ1-2 TRBV19 ASIAGTGGRAFYGYT
TRBJ1-2 TRBV7-8 ASSLVTGGSYGYT
TRBJ2-1 TRBV5-1 ASKITGGTYNEQF
TRBJ2-7 TRBV6-2/TRBV6-3 ASSYPTGSYEQY
TRBJ2-5 TRBV24-1 ATARGVLETQY
TRBJ1-1 TRBV6-6 ASSYYTALNTEAF
TRBJ1-3 TRBV6-5 ASSYVGQGAGNTIY
TRBJ1-1 TRBV5-5 ASSLDGQGHTEAF
TRBJ2-2 TRBV9 ASSRDTDTGELF
TRBJ2-3 TRBV25-1 ASSLGGRITDTQY
TRBJ2-1 TRBV4-2 ASSQGGAYNEQF